This is a list of T cell receptor beta chains from one sample in a study of post-analysis software for immune sequencing data. Via MiXCR, TCRdb re-called the PCR reads, giving one row per CDR3 protein. The table has roughly 800,000 distinct CDR3 sequences, roughly 50% seen once; the top ten hold roughly 5%. The material sequenced was blood. The origin of the receptors is a girl aged 10-17 years with multiple sclerosis. Both conserved end residues are part of each CDR3. D genes are given only for firm matches. Size values are once, few and many counts, or a class for expanded clones, and some rows have none.

18	TRBJ2-3	NA	TRBV29-1	TRBD2	TGCAGCGTTGAAGCCAAAAAGGGACTAGCGGGAGTCGCAGATACGCAGTATTTT	CSVEAKKGLAGVADTQYF
17	TRBJ2-1	NA	TRBV6-1	NA	TGTGCCAGCAGTGAGAGGCAGCCAAGGAGCTCCTACAATGAGCAGTTCTTC	CASSERQPRSSYNEQFF
14	TRBJ2-5	few	TRBV29-1	TRBD1	TGCAGCGTTGCTGACAGGGGAGTGGTGGAGACCCAGTACTTC	CSVADRGVVETQYF
15	TRBJ2-3	few	TRBV29-1	TRBD2	TGCAGCGTTAGAGGGACTCGGGGGGGCACAGATACGCAGTATTTT	CSVRGTRGGTDTQYF
14	TRBJ2-4	few	TRBV27	NA	TGTGCCAGCGGGGACCTATTAGCCAAAAACATTCAGTACTTC	CASGDLLAKNIQYF
16	TRBJ2-5	NA	TRBV12-3/TRBV12-4	TRBD2	TGTGCCAGCAGTCAGACTAGCGGGGGGCCGGTAGAGACCCAGTACTTC	CASSQTSGGPVETQYF
12	TRBJ2-3	few	TRBV10-1	NA	TGCGCCAGCAGTGAAGGATCAGATACGCAGTATTTT	CASSEGSDTQYF
15	TRBJ2-1	NA	TRBV6-5	NA	TGTGCCAGCAGTCAGCGGGTCTTTAACTACAATGAGCAGTTCTTC	CASSQRVFNYNEQFF
14	TRBJ2-1	NA	TRBV5-1	NA	TGCGCCAGCAGCTTGACGGGAGTGTATCATGAGCAGTTCTTC	CASSLTGVYHEQFF
14	TRBJ2-5	NA	TRBV12-3/TRBV12-4	NA	TGTGCCAGCAGTTTTCTCCAGGCGCAAGAGACCCAGTACTTC	CASSFLQAQETQYF
12	TRBJ1-2	NA	TRBV20-1	TRBD1	TGCAGTGCGGAACAGGGGGCGCGAGGCTACACCTTC	CSAEQGARGYTF
15	TRBJ2-7	NA	TRBV27	NA	TGTGCCAGCCGCGGGACAGCCCATAGTTTCTACGAGCAGTACTTC	CASRGTAHSFYEQYF
15	TRBJ2-2	few	TRBV7-9	NA	TGTGCCAGCAGCCCAGAACAGGGGAACACCGGGGAGCTGTTTTTT	CASSPEQGNTGELFF
14	TRBJ1-2	NA	TRBV28	NA	TGTGCCAGCAGAAGCGTACGGGGAATCTATGGCTACACCTTC	CASRSVRGIYGYTF
17	TRBJ2-6	few	TRBV10-3	NA	TGTGCCATCAGCCGAGGGACGCAGCCCTCTGGGGCCAACGTCCTGACTTTC	CAISRGTQPSGANVLTF
15	TRBJ1-1	NA	TRBV13	NA	TGTGCCAGCCCGGGACGCGTGGTTAAGAATACTGAAGCTTTCTTT	CASPGRVVKNTEAFF
17	TRBJ2-1	NA	TRBV7-2	TRBD2	TGTGCCAGCAGCTTAGCCCACACTAGCGGGAGCAACAATGAGCAGTTCTTC	CASSLAHTSGSNNEQFF
13	TRBJ2-3	NA	TRBV29-1	NA	TGCAGCGCGACGTGGAGGGTAACAGATACGCAGTATTTT	CSATWRVTDTQYF
12	TRBJ1-5	NA	TRBV6-1	NA	TGTGCCAGCAGTGAAATGGGGCAGCCCCAGCATTTT	CASSEMGQPQHF
18	TRBJ1-1	NA	TRBV20-1	NA	TGCAGTGCTACTCTCAGTCTGACCCAGGGAGAAATCGACACTGAAGCTTTCTTT	CSATLSLTQGEIDTEAFF
15	TRBJ1-5	NA	TRBV12-3/TRBV12-4	NA	TGTGCCAGCAGTTTAGCACAGGGTAGCAATCAGCCCCAGCATTTT	CASSLAQGSNQPQHF
17	TRBJ2-1	NA	TRBV29-1	NA	TGCAGCGTTCCTCGGCCCTTACTAGAACGGGGGCACAATGAGCAGTTCTTC	CSVPRPLLERGHNEQFF
12	TRBJ2-2	NA	TRBV20-1	NA	TGCAGGGCTAGGATGGACACCGGGGAGCTGTTTTTT	CRARMDTGELFF
14	TRBJ2-1	once	TRBV20-1	TRBD2	TGCAGTGCGCCGACTAGCGGGAAATACAATGAGCAGTTCTTC	CSAPTSGKYNEQFF
13	TRBJ2-7	few	TRBV7-9	NA	TGTGCCAGCAGTAGTGCCAGGGACGTCGAGCAGTACTTC	CASSSARDVEQYF
16	TRBJ1-6	many	TRBV7-3	TRBD1	TGTGCCAGCAGCTTAGACGGGGACAGGGCTCAGTCACCCCTCCACTTT	CASSLDGDRAQSPLHF
11	TRBJ2-5	few	TRBV9	NA	TGTGCCAGCAGCGTAGTTGAGACCCAGTACTTC	CASSVVETQYF
13	TRBJ2-7	NA	TRBV6-5	NA	TGTGCCAGCAGTTACGCTAACTCCTACGAGCAGTACTTC	CASSYANSYEQYF